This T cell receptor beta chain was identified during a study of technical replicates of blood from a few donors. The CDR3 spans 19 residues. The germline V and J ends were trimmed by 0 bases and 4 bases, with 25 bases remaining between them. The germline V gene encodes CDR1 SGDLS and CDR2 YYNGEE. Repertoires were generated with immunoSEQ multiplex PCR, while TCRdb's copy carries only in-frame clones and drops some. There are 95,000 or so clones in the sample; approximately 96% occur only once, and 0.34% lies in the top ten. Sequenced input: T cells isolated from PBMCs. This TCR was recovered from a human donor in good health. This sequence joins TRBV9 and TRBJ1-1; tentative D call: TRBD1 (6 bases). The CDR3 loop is CASSVVGSTGGGGGTEAFF. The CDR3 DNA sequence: TGTGCCAGCAGCGTAGTGGGGTCTACCGGGGGGGGCGGTGGCACTGAAGCTTTCTTT.